This entry lists 2 T cell receptor beta chains sequenced from one sample in a study of CD8 T cells in ankylosing spondylitis. A single record per CDR3 protein comes from TCRdb applying MiXCR to the 5' RACE reads. The sample has hundreds of thousands of distinct CDR3 sequences; approximately 22% are singletons. The sample consisted of blood, either unsorted or a sorted T cell fraction (not recorded which). The receptors derive from a male donor with ankylosing spondylitis or in good health (not recorded which).

V usage is TRBV28 and J usage is TRBJ2-1; D gene uncertain. Trimming removed 2 bases at V and 9 bases at J, with 17 bases between. CDR3 length: 15 amino acids. The V gene's germline CDR1 is MDHEN and CDR2 SYDVKM. The CDR3 here is CASSLRVGLGSEQFF. The CDR3 DNA reads TGTGCCAGCAGTTTACGGGTAGGCTTGGGAAGTGAGCAGTTCTTC.

This clonotype was seen a few times. This chain links TRBV6-2 or TRBV6-3 with TRBJ2-1, with 8 nucleotides matching TRBD2. Germline trimming cut 4 bases from V and 8 bases from J; bases unmatched to any gene: 16. CDR3 length: 17 amino acids. Germline CDR1 MNHEY, CDR2 SVGEGT. Written as DNA, the CDR3 is TGTGCCAGCAGTTTACCTGCCGGGGGGGCCCTCGGACATGAGCAGTTCTTC. Encoded protein: CASSLPAGGALGHEQFF.